This TCR beta chain was profiled in a study of CD4 T cells in relation to SARS-CoV-2 and coronaviruses. Study-wide findings and caveats: Monoreactive clones expanded significantly more to SARS-CoV-2 than crossreactive clones did. This crossreactivity analysis covered spike protein alone, no other viral proteins.

From germline, CDR1 is SGHRS and CDR2 YFSETQ. The CDR3 length is 17 residues. The ends lost 6 bases at V and 15 bases at J; junction bases unmatched: 23. The assay was immunoSEQ multiplex PCR, and TCRdb's table has in-frame clones only and misses some. The sample lists approximately 36,000 clones, about four fifths occurring once. Remarks on this clone: The antigen is not known.

Sequencing used naive CD4+ T cells from PBMCs, cultured in vitro. The subset here: naive CD4+ T cells isolated by negative enrichment. This clonotype was obtained from an adult with COVID-19. The chain couples TRBV5-1 to TRBJ2-2; 10 nucleotides agree with TRBD1. DNA for the CDR3: TGCGCCAGCACCCTTGGAATGGGACAGGGGTCCCATGTGGTGATGTTTTTT. It yields the protein CASTLGMGQGSHVVMFF. Filled out from reference TRBV5-1 and TRBJ2-2, the complete variable domain reads KAGVTQTPRYLIKTRGQQVTLSCSPISGHRSVSWYQQTPGQGLQFLFEYFSETQRNKGNFPGRFSGRQFSNSRSEMNVSTLELGDSALYLCASTLGMGQGSHVVMFFGEGSRLTVL.